The rows below give T cell receptor beta chains drawn from one sample of a study of shared clonotypes between healthy human individuals. Assay used: immunoSEQ multiplex PCR; TCRdb lists only in-frame clones, some missing. Of about 2 million clones listed, approximately 95% are singletons. The sample comprised naive CD4+ T cells sorted from blood. These receptor sequences come from a man younger than 30 in good health. Each CDR3 is given with its conserved first and last residue. The D gene is left open where the match is weak. The size of a clone is reported for some rows only, either as once, few or many, or as a class for expanded clones.

cdr3_aa: CAWSRQGRTEAFF
cdr3_nt: TGTGCCTGGAGTAGACAGGGTAGGACTGAAGCTTTCTTT
d_call: TRBD1
clone_size: -
j_call: TRBJ1-1
v_call: TRBV30

cdr3_aa: CASSLAGFGEQFF
cdr3_nt: TGTGCCAGCAGCTTGGCCGGGTTTGGTGAGCAGTTCTTC
d_call: -
clone_size: once
j_call: TRBJ2-1
v_call: TRBV5-6

cdr3_aa: CASSLDGNTIYF
cdr3_nt: TGCGCCAGCAGCTTGGATGGAAACACCATATATTTT
d_call: -
clone_size: -
j_call: TRBJ1-3
v_call: TRBV5-1

cdr3_aa: CASSRRLLEAFF
cdr3_nt: TGTGCCAGCAGTCGAAGGCTGCTTGAAGCTTTCTTT
d_call: -
clone_size: -
j_call: TRBJ1-1
v_call: TRBV6-1

cdr3_aa: CASSLDVGSVKGTDTQYF
cdr3_nt: TGTGCCAGCAGCTTGGATGTCGGGTCAGTTAAGGGCACAGATACGCAGTATTTT
d_call: -
clone_size: -
j_call: TRBJ2-3
v_call: TRBV5-6

cdr3_aa: CASMRGLNEQYF
cdr3_nt: TGTGCCAGCATGCGGGGTTTAAACGAGCAGTACTTC
d_call: -
clone_size: -
j_call: TRBJ2-7
v_call: TRBV6-1

cdr3_aa: CASSLRGRTTDTQYF
cdr3_nt: TGTGCCAGCAGCTTAAGGGGGCGTACCACAGATACGCAGTATTTT
d_call: TRBD1
clone_size: once
j_call: TRBJ2-3
v_call: TRBV7-2

cdr3_aa: CALRASRGQGTDTQYF
cdr3_nt: TGTGCCCTTAGGGCTAGTCGGGGGCAGGGGACAGATACGCAGTATTTT
d_call: -
clone_size: once
j_call: TRBJ2-3
v_call: TRBV19

cdr3_aa: CASSLEVLGDSRVF
cdr3_nt: TGTGCCAGCTCACTGGAGGTGCTAGGAGACTCCCGGGTCTTC
d_call: -
clone_size: -
j_call: TRBJ2-1
v_call: TRBV18

cdr3_aa: CASSPGATSNEQFF
cdr3_nt: TGTGCCAGCAGCCCCGGGGCGACTAGTAATGAGCAGTTCTTC
d_call: -
clone_size: -
j_call: TRBJ2-1
v_call: TRBV7-9

cdr3_aa: CASSERGQWLSYNEQFF
cdr3_nt: TGTGCCAGCAGTGAACGGGGACAGTGGCTCTCCTACAATGAGCAGTTCTTC
d_call: TRBD1
clone_size: -
j_call: TRBJ2-1
v_call: TRBV6-1

cdr3_aa: CASSPGVYGYTF
cdr3_nt: TGTGCCAGCAGCCCGGGGGTCTATGGCTACACCTTC
d_call: -
clone_size: -
j_call: TRBJ1-2
v_call: TRBV28

cdr3_aa: CASSPGTGGRGQPQHF
cdr3_nt: TGTGCCAGCAGTCCCGGGACAGGCGGTAGAGGCCAGCCCCAGCATTTT
d_call: TRBD1
clone_size: -
j_call: TRBJ1-5
v_call: TRBV27

cdr3_aa: CASSPPTGYGIYEQYF
cdr3_nt: TGTGCCAGCAGTCCCCCGACAGGGTACGGAATCTACGAGCAGTACTTC
d_call: TRBD1
clone_size: -
j_call: TRBJ2-7
v_call: TRBV28

cdr3_aa: CASSGQGEQPQHF
cdr3_nt: TGTGCCAGCAGTGGACAGGGTGAGCAGCCCCAGCATTTT
d_call: TRBD1
clone_size: -
j_call: TRBJ1-5
v_call: TRBV6-6

cdr3_aa: CASSQTGSPDTQYF
cdr3_nt: TGTGCCAGCAGCCAGACAGGTTCTCCAGATACGCAGTATTTT
d_call: -
clone_size: -
j_call: TRBJ2-3
v_call: TRBV14

cdr3_aa: CASSAGPTEGQYF
cdr3_nt: TGTGCCAGCAGCGCAGGACCCACAGAGGGCCAGTACTTC
d_call: -
clone_size: -
j_call: TRBJ2-5
v_call: TRBV9